This TCR beta chain was identified in a study of beta chain features in type 1 diabetes. As for the study in general: There were approximately 100,000,000 sorted cells examined across all samples.

Expressed TCRB transcripts were sequenced, since all the RNA that had been isolated was reverse transcribed. The average read count of naive, central memory and regulatory T cell samples was 3 million to 4 million. Some clones are missing from TCRdb's copy, which holds only in-frame ones; the method was immunoSEQ multiplex PCR. In the table there are some 900,000 clones, about a sixth of which are singletons. This clone was found a few times. Trimming left V 2 bases short and J 1 base short, with 9 bases between. The CDR3 runs 15 residues. Looked up from germline, CDR1 is SGHTA and CDR2 is FQGNSA. The sequenced sample consisted of naive CD4+ T cells from blood. This clonotype was sampled from a woman between 18 and 29 years old in good health. The V gene is TRBV7-2, the J gene TRBJ2-1, with a weak D call TRBD2 (7 bases). The CDR3 sequence is CASSLKGGSYNEQFF. As DNA, the CDR3 is TGTGCCAGCAGCTTAAAGGGGGGGTCCTACAATGAGCAGTTCTTC.